The present TCR beta chain was sequenced within a study of blood T cells in healthy people across ages. On this clonotype: No antigen is known for it.

Notes on the study in general: A roughly linear fall in TCR beta diversity per million T cells was seen with increasing age. With naive T cell percentage, TCR beta diversity showed a strong correlation.

V lost 8 bases, J lost 2 bases, and 19 bases stayed unmatched. This CDR3 region has 20 residues. The germline gives CDR1 MNHEY, CDR2 SVGEGT. Then a second PCR, running about 6 to 12 cycles, was carried out with a sample-barcoded 5' primer and a J-beta primer mix. TCRdb called the 5' RACE reads again in MiXCR, with one record for every CDR3 protein. The table has over 1,500,000 distinct CDR3 sequences, roughly 52% seen once. Around 9 milliliters of peripheral blood were drawn from each donor into EDTA-treated tubes. This TCR derives from a woman aged 40 to 50 in good health. Input material: blood. The chain carries TRBV6-2 or TRBV6-3 and TRBJ2-1; 12 nucleotides match TRBD1. The CDR3 region is CASRFLGGGQGAPAYNEQFF. CDR3 coding DNA: TGTGCCAGCCGCTTTCTCGGGGGGGGACAGGGGGCGCCGGCCTACAATGAGCAGTTCTTC.